Shown below are 18 T cell receptor beta chains from a single sample sequenced in a study of T cells in localized non-small cell lung cancer. Sequencing used immunoSEQ multiplex PCR; TCRdb keeps in-frame clones, though not all of them. Here the sample spans around 20,000 clones, roughly nine tenths being singletons. The sequencing here drew on peripheral blood, taken before any cancer treatment. Receptor source: a woman aged 40 to 75 with stage I lung adenocarcinoma.

The gene calls are TRBV2 and TRBJ2-5; D possibly corresponds to TRBD2 (6 bases). The length of the CDR3 is 14 residues. V was trimmed by 4 bases and J by 5 bases, leaving 14 bases between them. Germline V CDR1 and CDR2: SNHLY, FYNNEI. As DNA, the CDR3 is TGTGCCAGCAGTGGCGGCTGGGCGGGGGAGACCCAGTACTTC. It specifies CASSGGWAGETQYF.

The chain couples TRBV5-1 to TRBJ1-6; D is unresolved. Per germline, CDR1 SGHRS and CDR2 YFSETQ. This CDR3 is built from 14 residues. The V end lost 4 bases, the J end lost 8 bases, and 13 bases lay between the germline ends. The CDR3 reads CASSPGFPDSPLHF. For the CDR3, the DNA is TGCGCCAGCAGCCCGGGGTTCCCAGATTCACCCCTCCACTTT.

The chain links TRBV6-4 to TRBJ1-4; possible D gene TRBD1, 6 bases. Trimming stripped 5 bases from V and 8 bases from J, with 12 bases between. Germline V gives CDR1 MRHNA, CDR2 SNTAGT. CDR3 size: 13 residues. The CDR3 is CASSWGAGEKLFF. The CDR3 region has the DNA TGTGCCAGCAGTTGGGGGGCAGGCGAAAAACTGTTTTTT.

This chain joins TRBV2 and TRBJ1-4, with no clear D. CDR3 length: 13 amino acids. Trimming removed 8 bases at V and 3 bases at J, with 10 bases between. Per the germline V gene, CDR1 is SNHLY and CDR2 is FYNNEI. CDR3: CASLPTPNEKLFF. The DNA of the CDR3 is TGTGCCAGCCTCCCGACCCCTAATGAAAAACTGTTTTTT.

The V gene is TRBV5-4, the J gene TRBJ1-2, with no clear D. The germline gives CDR1 SGHNT, CDR2 YYREEE (reference sequence). Trimming removed 0 bases at V and 8 bases at J, with 11 bases between. The CDR3 consists of 13 residues. The CDR3 DNA is TGTGCCAGCAGCTTGGGCGAAACTTGGGGCTACACCTTC. This gives the protein CASSLGETWGYTF.

The chain recombines TRBV7-2 with TRBJ1-6; D gene unclear. Germline lookup yields CDR1 SGHTA and CDR2 FQGNSA. Trimming removed 7 bases from V and 0 bases from J, with 16 bases in between. This CDR3 is 17 amino acids long. CDR3 nucleotide sequence: TGTGCCAGCAACCCCGGGGTTGTCGGCTCCTATAATTCACCCCTCCACTTT. Protein: CASNPGVVGSYNSPLHF.

The gene calls are TRBV11-3 and TRBJ1-2; 8 bases map to TRBD1. Germline loops: CDR1 SGHNT, CDR2 YENEEA. This CDR3 has 15 amino acids. V shed 1 base and J 3 bases; nucleotides not matched to a gene: 4. The CDR3 loop reads CASSLGAGGDYGYTF. As DNA, the CDR3 is TGTGCCAGCAGCTTAGGTGCAGGGGGCGACTATGGCTACACCTTC.

V and J are TRBV6-5 and TRBJ1-1; weak D call: TRBD1 (5 bases). The CDR3 is 15 amino acids. V was clipped by 9 bases and J by 3 bases, with 20 bases between them. Germline V CDR1 and CDR2: MNHEY, SVGAGI. The CDR3, as DNA: TGTGCCAGTAAGATCTCCCTACGGGGGGACACTGAAGCTTTCTTT. Amino acid sequence: CASKISLRGDTEAFF.

This clone was observed a few times. The V and J genes are TRBV19 and TRBJ2-3, with a weak D call TRBD2 (6 bases). Per germline, CDR1 LNHDA and CDR2 SQIVND (reference sequence). V lost 7 bases, J lost 6 bases, and 17 bases lay in between. CDR3 length equals 14 residues. CDR3 region: CASTGGLFRDTQYF. The CDR3 coding sequence is TGTGCCAGTACCGGGGGATTATTCAGGGATACGCAGTATTTT. Full variable domain (rest looked up from reference TRBV19 and TRBJ2-3): DGGITQSPKYLFRKEGQNVTLSCEQNLNHDAMYWYRQDPGQGLRLIYYSQIVNDFQKGDIAEGYSVSREKKESFPLTVTSAQKNPTAFYLCASTGGLFRDTQYFGPGTRLTVL.

This chain joins TRBV6-6 and TRBJ2-1; D is perhaps TRBD1 or TRBD2 (5 bases each). The V gene lost 8 bases and the J gene lost 6 bases, with 11 bases spanning the gap. The CDR3 is 12 amino acids. CDR1 and CDR2 (germline): MNHNY, SVGAGI (reference sequence). CDR3 protein: CASSRGTNEQFF. For the CDR3, the DNA is TGTGCCAGCTCTCGAGGGACCAATGAGCAGTTCTTC.

This chain links TRBV2 with TRBJ1-5, with 8 bases that match TRBD1. CDR1 and CDR2 (germline): SNHLY, FYNNEI. CDR3 length equals 16 residues. The ends lost 2 bases at V and 2 bases at J; junction bases unmatched: 5. CDR3 sequence reads: CASSESGGGGNQPQHF. CDR3 DNA sequence: TGTGCCAGCAGTGAATCAGGGGGCGGGGGCAATCAGCCCCAGCATTTT.

The chain links TRBV27 to TRBJ1-6; D is perhaps TRBD1 (5 bases). CDR1 MNHEY and CDR2 SMNVEV come from the germline V gene (reference sequence). The CDR3 is 13 amino acids. V shed 10 bases and J shed 6 bases, with 13 bases lying between them. The CDR3 nucleotides are TGTGCCACCGCAGGGACCCCTAATTCACCCCTCCACTTT. Protein sequence: CATAGTPNSPLHF.

The gene calls are TRBV5-1 and TRBJ2-2; D unclear. The CDR3 extends over 13 amino acids. CDR1 is SGHRS and CDR2 is YFSETQ in the germline V gene. V was shortened by 1 base and J by 2 bases, with 3 bases between the two germline ends. This CDR3 reads CASSLRNTGELFF. CDR3 bases: TGCGCCAGCAGCTTGCGAAACACCGGGGAGCTGTTTTTT.

V usage is TRBV19 and J usage is TRBJ1-1; 7 bases map to TRBD1. The CDR3 is made up of 14 amino acids. After removal of 5 bases from V and 8 bases from J, the junction contained 11 bases not matched to a gene. The V gene's germline CDR1 is LNHDA and CDR2 SQIVND (reference sequence). DNA for the CDR3: TGTGCCAGTAGTTCGGGCAGGGGGTCAGGGGAAGCTTTCTTT. Translation gives CASSSGRGSGEAFF.

The chain couples TRBV7-9 to TRBJ2-3; 10 bases fit TRBD1. V trimming: 5 bases; J trimming: 1 base; junction bases outside the gene matches: 3. Germline lookup yields CDR1 SEHNR and CDR2 FQNEAQ (reference sequence). This CDR3 spans 15 amino acids. The CDR3 loop reads CASSPGQGRTDTQYF. The DNA of the CDR3 is TGTGCCAGCAGCCCGGGACAGGGGCGCACAGATACGCAGTATTTT. The full variable domain, completed using reference TRBV7-9 and TRBJ2-3, is DTGVSQNPRHKITKRGQNVTFRCDPISEHNRLYWYRQTLGQGPEFLTYFQNEAQLEKSRLLSDRFSAERPKGSFSTLEIQRTEQGDSAMYLCASSPGQGRTDTQYFGPGTRLTVL.

The V and J genes are TRBV7-3 and TRBJ2-7; D gene uncertain. The germline V gene has CDR1 SGHTA and CDR2 FQGTGA. CDR3 length: 11 amino acids. V lost 4 bases and J 6 bases, leaving 7 bases between the germline ends. The CDR3 DNA reads as TGTGCCAGCAGCTCAGGTGGCGAGCAGTACTTC. Translation: CASSSGGEQYF.

The chain uses TRBV28 and TRBJ1-5; maybe TRBD1 (5 bases). The CDR3 contains 11 residues. V was pared by 5 bases and J by 6 bases, with 5 bases between. The germline V gene has CDR1 MDHEN and CDR2 SYDVKM. CDR3 nucleotides: TGTGCCAGCAGTCAGGGTCAGCCCCAGCATTTT. Translation: CASSQGQPQHF. Supplemented by reference TRBV28 and TRBJ1-5, the full variable domain reads DVKVTQSSRYLVKRTGEKVFLECVQDMDHENMFWYRQDPGLGLRLIYFSYDVKMKEKGDIPEGYSVSREKKERFSLILESASTNQTSMYLCASSQGQPQHFGDGTRLSIL.

The chain joins TRBV7-3 to TRBJ2-3; TRBD2 matches 11 bases. The CDR3 is made up of 18 amino acids. Per germline, CDR1 SGHTA and CDR2 FQGTGA. V lost 1 base, J lost 3 bases, and 9 bases stayed unmatched. CDR3 in DNA: TGTGCCAGCAGCTTAATGAGTATTCTAGCGGGGGGAACAGATACGCAGTATTTT. Translating gives CASSLMSILAGGTDTQYF.